Below, one T cell receptor beta chain is given with its context. This record belongs to a study of regulatory T cells in long-lasting Graves disease. The length of the CDR3 is 16 residues. The V and J ends lost 4 bases and 0 bases respectively, with 14 bases between them. Arm-PCR of CDR3 regions with iRepertoire HTBI primers generated TCR beta libraries. Authors' data handling: Identification of gene segments yielded some 60 TRBV and about 14 TRBJ across samples. TCRdb re-derived calls from the multiplex PCR reads in MiXCR, one entry per CDR3 protein. The V and J calls and clone size are TCRdb's, not the authors'. The repertoire holds around 500,000 distinct CDR3 sequences, with around 16% as singletons. Noted time point: newly diagnosed GD, antithyroid drugs for less than 3 months. Extracted RNA from PBMCs served as the source of the TCR library. Roughly 9.9-milliliter peripheral blood samples went into EDTA tubes.

The same data also contributed to another study, on T cells in Graves' hyperthyroidism and ophthalmopathy. As reported in that work: The TCR CDR3 first-round RT-PCR relied on the HTBI primer set.

This material consisted of peripheral blood mononuclear cells (PBMCs), taken at new diagnosis, from a patient treated with antithyroid drugs. This sequence originates from a woman aged 40-60 years with Graves disease. The chain has TRBV12-3 or TRBV12-4 and TRBJ2-3; no definite D call. In DNA form, the CDR3 reads TGTGCCAGCAGTTCGAACCCGAGTACTAGCACAGATACGCAGTATTTT. Translated: CASSSNPSTSTDTQYF.